These T cell receptor beta chains were read from a single sample in a study of blood T cell repertoires in COVID-19. Only in-frame clones appear in the TCRdb table, and some are missing; sequencing was by immunoSEQ multiplex PCR. The table records about 160,000 clones, over 80% of them present only once. Sequencing input: peripheral blood. The receptors were sampled from a man between 25 and 39 years old with COVID-19, enrolled during active disease. Both conserved end residues are part of each CDR3. The D gene is left open where the match is weak. Clone size is shown for a subset of rows, as once, few, many or a class of expanded clone.

TRBV4-3	TRBJ1-5	TRBD1	once	TGCGCCAGCAGCCCTCGACAGGGAGGCCTATTTAATATTTTCAATAGCAATCAGCCCCAGCATTTT	CASSPRQGGLFNIFNSNQPQHF
TRBV9	TRBJ2-7	-	-	TGTGCCAGCAGCGCCGGAGGACAGCCCTACGAGCAGTACTTC	CASSAGGQPYEQYF
TRBV29-1	TRBJ2-3	TRBD1	-	TGCAGCGTCCGGGACAGGACGACAGATACGCAGTATTTT	CSVRDRTTDTQYF
TRBV4-1	TRBJ2-2	-	few	TGCGCCAGCAGCCAAGATCTCCTATACACCGGGGAGCTGTTTTTT	CASSQDLLYTGELFF
TRBV5-4	TRBJ2-1	TRBD2	-	TGTGCCAGCAGCTCCCGTGGACTAGCGGGAGGGGTTAATGAGCAGTTCTTC	CASSSRGLAGGVNEQFF
TRBV18	TRBJ1-2	-	once	TGTGCCAGCTCCCCGGAGGGTAGAGGCTACACCTTC	CASSPEGRGYTF
TRBV29-1	TRBJ1-1	TRBD1	-	TGCAGCGTGCCAGGGACAGGTGGCGGTGTAGACACTGAAGCTTTCTTT	CSVPGTGGGVDTEAFF
TRBV18	TRBJ1-2	TRBD1	once	TGTGCCAGCTCACCATCGACAGGGTTGGTTGGCTACACCTTC	CASSPSTGLVGYTF
TRBV7-2	TRBJ1-4	-	few	TGTGCCAGCAGCTTAAACAGGGCGGCTAATGAAAAACTGTTTTTT	CASSLNRAANEKLFF
TRBV28	TRBJ2-3	-	-	TGTGCCAGCAGCTTAATCCCGGGACTCGATACGCAGTATTTT	CASSLIPGLDTQYF
TRBV19	TRBJ1-3	TRBD1	-	TGTGCCTCTGTGCCCCCGGGACAGGGAACTGGAAACACCATATATTTT	CASVPPGQGTGNTIYF
TRBV27	TRBJ2-2	-	few	TGTGCCAGCAGTCCGGACTATAACGCCGGGGAGCTGTTTTTT	CASSPDYNAGELFF
TRBV7-8	TRBJ1-4	-	-	TGTGCCAGCAGCTTGATGTCAGGGCAAGGTGAAAAACTGTTTTTT	CASSLMSGQGEKLFF
TRBV3-1/TRBV3-2	TRBJ2-1	TRBD1	-	TGTGCCAGCAGCCGCCCGACAGGGGGGTACAATGAGCAGTTCTTC	CASSRPTGGYNEQFF
TRBV7-6	TRBJ2-1	-	-	TGTGCCAGCAGCTTAGCTGCCGGGAGTTCCTACAATGAGCAGTTCTTC	CASSLAAGSSYNEQFF
TRBV5-1	TRBJ2-1	TRBD1	-	TGCGCCAGCAGCTACTTTACAGGGGTTAGCCGCTCCTACAATGAGCAGTTCTTC	CASSYFTGVSRSYNEQFF
TRBV4-3	TRBJ2-3	TRBD2	-	TGCGCCAGCAGCTCCCGGACTAGTCTTACAGATACGCAGTATTTT	CASSSRTSLTDTQYF
TRBV5-1	TRBJ1-1	-	-	TGCGCCAGCAGCTTAATGGCGGGGGCTGAAGCTTTCTTT	CASSLMAGAEAFF
TRBV18	TRBJ2-7	TRBD2	-	TGTGCCAGCTCACCACCGGGGGTGGTAGCGGGGGCCTCCTACGAGCAGTACTTC	CASSPPGVVAGASYEQYF
TRBV24-1	TRBJ2-7	TRBD2	-	TGTGCCACCAGCTCCTCTTCTAGCGGCTACGAGCAGTACTTC	CATSSSSSGYEQYF
TRBV4-1	TRBJ1-1	TRBD1	-	TGCGCCAGCAGCCACAAGAGGAGGGACAGGGGAGAACTTTTTTCGGGCACTGAAGCTTTCTTT	CASSHKRRDRGELFSGTEAFF
TRBV19	TRBJ2-4	TRBD2	-	TGTGCCAGTAGTATTCATCCCCCCGGGACTAGCGGGTCTCTAGCCAAAAACATTCAGTACTTC	CASSIHPPGTSGSLAKNIQYF
TRBV4-2	TRBJ2-1	TRBD1	once	TGTGCCAGCAGCCAAGGTCCACAGGGGATCAATGAGCAGTTCTTC	CASSQGPQGINEQFF
TRBV7-9	TRBJ2-7	TRBD1	-	TGTGCCAGCAGCTTACCTCAGACAGGGACCGAGCAGTACTTC	CASSLPQTGTEQYF